Listed here are 10 T cell receptor beta chains from one sample, sequenced in a study of CD8 T cells in ankylosing spondylitis. A single record per CDR3 protein comes from TCRdb applying MiXCR to the 5' RACE reads. Among 30,000 to 35,000 distinct CDR3 sequences listed, more than 25% were seen once. The specimen sequenced was synovial fluid, either unsorted or a sorted T cell fraction (not recorded which). The receptors here all came from a male donor with ankylosing spondylitis.

CDR3 protein: CASKPRIQETQYF. Here the CDR3 DNA reads TGTGCCAGCAAACCACGTATCCAAGAGACCCAGTACTTC. The gene calls are TRBV7-2 and TRBJ2-5, with unresolved D. V dropped 7 bases and J dropped 1 base, with 10 bases sitting between them. The CDR3 has 13 residues. Germline CDR1 SGHTA, CDR2 FQGNSA.

CDR3 bases: TGCGCCAGCAGTCAACCCCCAGCGGGAGGTAGAAGATGTAATGAGCAGTTCTTC. Residues: CASSQPPAGGRRCNEQFF. This chain joins TRBV23-1 and TRBJ2-1, with 9 bases fitting TRBD2. TRBV23-1 is an open reading frame whose function is uncertain. This CDR3 has 18 amino acids. V trimming: 2 bases; J trimming: 7 bases; junction bases outside the gene matches: 15.

This clonotype has a count of ten or more. The rearrangement uses TRBV30 and TRBJ1-1; D perhaps matches TRBD1 (5 bases). The germline gives CDR1 GTSNPN, CDR2 SVGIG (reference sequence). The CDR3 has 14 amino acids. Trimming removed 3 bases from V and 0 bases from J, with 11 bases in between. CDR3 sequence reads: CAWSPHRLNTEAFF. The CDR3 DNA reads as TGTGCCTGGAGCCCCCACAGGTTGAACACTGAAGCTTTCTTT.

The chain recombines TRBV6-4 with TRBJ1-2, with 7 bases that match TRBD1. Germline V gene data show CDR1 as MRHNA and CDR2 as SNTAGT. The CDR3 loop spans 13 amino acids. With 6 bases clipped from V and 8 bases from J, the junction kept 9 bases outside the gene matches. CDR3 region: CASSDREFGGYTF. The CDR3, as DNA: TGTGCCAGCAGCGACAGGGAGTTCGGAGGCTACACCTTC.

The genes are TRBV13 and TRBJ2-5; D is unresolved. The length of the CDR3 is 14 residues. Germline-derived CDR1 and CDR2 are PRHDT and FYEKMQ (reference sequence). V shed 1 base and J shed 1 base, with 7 bases lying between them. CDR3: CASSLEGSQETQYF. The CDR3 bases are TGTGCCAGCAGCTTAGAAGGCAGCCAAGAGACCCAGTACTTC.

With regard to this clonotype: A read error may be the cause here, since a much bigger clone is one base away. The V and J genes are TRBV6-6 and TRBJ2-5; D not resolved. CDR1 and CDR2 (germline): MNHNY, SVGAGI (reference sequence). V was shortened by 8 bases and J by 7 bases, with 14 bases between the two germline ends. The CDR3 extends over 12 amino acids. CDR3 region: CASGYIGATQYF. CDR3 DNA sequence: TGTGCCAGCGGATACATCGGAGCGACCCAGTACTTC.

The sample holds a few counts of this clonotype. CDR3: CASSSLGSEQFF. The CDR3 nucleotides read TGTGCCAGCAGCTCCCTGGGGAGCGAGCAGTTCTTC. This chain links TRBV5-6 with TRBJ2-1; perhaps TRBD2 as D (5 bases). With 3 bases removed from V and 10 bases from J, the gap between germline ends came to 11 bases. The germline V gene encodes CDR1 SGHDT and CDR2 YYEEEE. This CDR3 is 12 amino acids long.

The chain carries TRBV5-1 and TRBJ1-1; D remains unclear. V was shortened by 0 bases and J by 7 bases, with 7 bases between the two germline ends. This CDR3 region has 12 residues. Looked up from germline, CDR1 is SGHRS and CDR2 is YFSETQ. The CDR3, as DNA: TGCGCCAGCAGCTTGGTAAAGAATGAAGCTTTCTTT. Its translation is CASSLVKNEAFF.

The chain links TRBV6-4 to TRBJ2-2; a possible D gene is TRBD1 (6 bases). Germline CDR1 reads MRHNA; CDR2 reads SNTAGT. With 0 bases removed from V and 6 bases from J, the gap between germline ends came to 8 bases. This CDR3 comprises 14 residues. The CDR3 bases are TGTGCCAGCAGTGACTCGTACAGGGCCGGGGAGCTGTTTTTT. It specifies CASSDSYRAGELFF.

Only a few counts were recorded for this clonotype. The chain carries TRBV12-3 or TRBV12-4 and TRBJ2-1; no firm D call. CDR3 length: 11 residues. V gave up 1 base and J gave up 6 bases, with 1 base separating them. CDR3 DNA: TGTGCCAGCAGTTTAGGCAATGAGCAGTTCTTC. This sequence encodes CASSLGNEQFF.